The 23 T cell receptor beta chains below were found in one sample sequenced in a study of cytomegalovirus exposure and HLA in healthy donors. Some clones are missing from TCRdb's copy, which holds only in-frame ones; the method was immunoSEQ multiplex PCR. The sample has around 71,000 clones, about 94% seen once. The sequenced material came from PBMCs. The origin of the receptors is a man between 18 and 35 years old in good health and CMV-seropositive.

The CDR3 DNA sequence: TGTGCCAGCTCACCAGAGGGCACTGAAGCTTTCTTT. It is translated as CASSPEGTEAFF. The chain is built from TRBV18 and TRBJ1-1; no reliable D call. Germline V gene sequence: CDR1 KGHSH, CDR2 LQKENI. CDR3 length equals 12 residues. V dropped 2 bases and J dropped 4 bases, with 5 bases sitting between them.

This clone turned up a few times. The chain joins TRBV5-1 to TRBJ2-5; D might be TRBD1 (6 bases). The V gene's germline CDR1 is SGHRS and CDR2 YFSETQ. V lost 3 bases, J lost 7 bases, and 16 bases lay in between. The CDR3 covers 14 residues. Written as DNA, the CDR3 is TGCGCCAGCAGCTCCGGGACACAAGGGGGGACCCAGTACTTC. It specifies CASSSGTQGGTQYF. The whole variable domain, remainder taken from reference TRBV5-1 and TRBJ2-5, is KAGVTQTPRYLIKTRGQQVTLSCSPISGHRSVSWYQQTPGQGLQFLFEYFSETQRNKGNFPGRFSGRQFSNSRSEMNVSTLELGDSALYLCASSSGTQGGTQYFGPGTRLLVL.

CDR3 DNA sequence: TGTGCCAGCAGCTTCCGGGACAGGGCACCTGGAAACACCATATATTTT. It is translated as CASSFRDRAPGNTIYF. The chain combines TRBV11-1 with TRBJ1-3; 9 bases agree with TRBD1. The germline gives CDR1 SGHAT, CDR2 FQDESV (reference sequence). J lost 2 bases, V lost 3 bases, and 5 bases had no gene match. The CDR3 totals 16 residues.

J is TRBJ2-7 and V is TRBV5-6; the D gene is possibly TRBD1 (5 bases). CDR1 is SGHDT, CDR2 YYEEEE, per germline. The CDR3 extends over 14 amino acids. V gave up 2 bases and J gave up 5 bases, with 14 bases separating them. This CDR3 reads CASSFRVAQDEQYF. In DNA form, the CDR3 reads TGTGCCAGCAGCTTTAGAGTAGCACAGGACGAGCAGTACTTC.

The genes are TRBV7-8 and TRBJ2-7; D is possibly TRBD2 (6 bases). V lost 1 base and J 2 bases, leaving 12 bases between the germline ends. The CDR3 has 15 amino acids. CDR1 and CDR2 from the germline V gene are SGHVS and FQNEAQ. The CDR3 loop is CASSLVGGIAYEQYF. For the CDR3, the DNA is TGTGCCAGCAGCTTAGTCGGCGGGATAGCCTACGAGCAGTACTTC.

This clone was recorded once. This chain joins TRBV5-4 and TRBJ2-1; D possibly corresponds to TRBD1 (6 bases). Deletions cut 3 bases from V and 10 bases from J, with 14 bases between. The CDR3 sequence is 13 residues long. From germline, CDR1 is SGHNT and CDR2 YYREEE (reference sequence). The CDR3 bases are TGTGCCAGCAGCTCCCGATCCGACAGGGAGCAGTTCTTC. This codes for CASSSRSDREQFF.

The V gene is TRBV7-2, the J gene TRBJ2-7; TRBD1 matches 7 bases. After removal of 5 bases from V and 6 bases from J, the junction contained 10 bases not matched to a gene. The CDR3 is 14 amino acids. Germline CDR1 reads SGHTA; CDR2 reads FQGNSA. CDR3 loop: CASSPRTGSPEQYF. The CDR3 nucleotides read TGTGCCAGCAGCCCAAGGACAGGTAGTCCCGAGCAGTACTTC.

V usage is TRBV5-1 and J usage is TRBJ2-5; 7 bases are shared with TRBD1. Germline trimming cut 3 bases from V and 1 base from J; bases unmatched to any gene: 3. The CDR3 is 14 amino acids. Germline V gene lookup returns CDR1 SGHRS and CDR2 YFSETQ. The CDR3 is CASSSTGAQETQYF. The DNA for the CDR3 is TGCGCCAGCAGCTCCACAGGGGCCCAAGAGACCCAGTACTTC.

The gene calls are TRBV19 and TRBJ1-5, with 7 bases identical to TRBD1. This CDR3 is 13 amino acids long. Per the germline V gene, CDR1 is LNHDA and CDR2 is SQIVND (reference sequence). Losses at the gene ends were 8 bases for V and 1 base for J; bases not matched to a gene: 2. The CDR3 DNA is TGTGCCAGTTGGGGACAGAGCAATCAGCCCCAGCATTTT. Translation gives CASWGQSNQPQHF.

The chain employs TRBV19 and TRBJ2-1; 7 nucleotides match TRBD1. Unmatched junction bases numbered 8, after V lost 7 bases and J lost 2 bases. Looked up from germline, CDR1 is LNHDA and CDR2 is SQIVND (reference sequence). The CDR3 has 15 residues. The CDR3: CASTLTGDPYNEQFF. CDR3 DNA sequence: TGTGCCAGTACCCTTACAGGGGATCCCTACAATGAGCAGTTCTTC.

This clone was seen once. This sequence joins TRBV11-2 and TRBJ2-5; 9 nucleotides agree with TRBD1. Germline CDR1 and CDR2: SGHAT and FQNNGV. This CDR3 is built from 15 residues. Trimming took 5 bases from V and 5 from J; bases not matched to a gene: 9. CDR3 sequence: CASSLWTGAGETQYF. Written as DNA, the CDR3 is TGTGCCAGCAGCCTCTGGACAGGGGCGGGCGAGACCCAGTACTTC.

The gene calls are TRBV5-1 and TRBJ2-1, with a possible D match to TRBD2 (7 bases). The CDR3 runs to 14 residues. Deletions cut 2 bases from V and 6 bases from J, with 12 bases between. The V gene's germline CDR1 is SGHRS and CDR2 YFSETQ. CDR3 bases: TGCGCCAGCAGCTTTGGGGGGGCCGTCAATGAGCAGTTCTTC. Its protein product is CASSFGGAVNEQFF.

This clone was counted a few times. The J gene is TRBJ1-2, the V gene TRBV4-2, with D possibly TRBD1 on 6 matching bases. Germline lookup yields CDR1 LGHNA and CDR2 YNFKEQ. The CDR3 length is 16 residues. V was trimmed by 0 bases and J by 1 base, leaving 12 bases between them. CDR3 DNA sequence: TGTGCCAGCAGCCAAGACCCCGGGGGGCTTAACTATGGCTACACCTTC. Amino acid sequence: CASSQDPGGLNYGYTF.

J is TRBJ2-1 and V is TRBV5-4; unclear D gene. From germline, CDR1 is SGHNT and CDR2 YYREEE (reference sequence). With 0 bases removed from V and 9 bases from J, the gap between germline ends came to 7 bases. The CDR3 sequence is 12 residues long. CDR3 protein: CASSLGVGEQFF. The CDR3 DNA reads as TGTGCCAGCAGCTTGGGAGTCGGTGAGCAGTTCTTC.

The rearrangement joins TRBV12-5 to TRBJ2-7; the D gene is possibly TRBD1 (6 bases). Germline lookup yields CDR1 LGHNT and CDR2 FRNRAP. CDR3 length: 13 amino acids. The V and J ends lost 10 bases and 5 bases respectively, with 18 bases between them. CDR3 sequence: CANFDRFGDEQYF. CDR3 DNA sequence: TGTGCTAACTTCGACAGGTTTGGTGACGAGCAGTACTTC.

This chain uses TRBV5-5 with TRBJ2-2; perhaps TRBD1 as D (6 bases). Trimming took 4 bases from V and 3 from J, leaving 22 bases between them. The CDR3 totals 18 residues. Germline V CDR1 and CDR2: SGHKS, YYEKEE (reference sequence). The CDR3 reads CASSQDLGGLAHTGELFF. The CDR3, as DNA: TGTGCCAGCAGCCAAGATCTAGGGGGTCTCGCCCACACCGGGGAGCTGTTTTTT.

CDR3 sequence reads: CASSPTSGSTDTQYF. For the CDR3, the DNA is TGTGCCAGCAGCCCGACTAGCGGAAGTACAGATACGCAGTATTTT. The chain employs TRBV11-2 and TRBJ2-3; 9 nucleotides align to TRBD2. Trimming at V came to 5 bases and at J to 3 bases, leaving 6 bases not matched to a gene. Per germline, CDR1 SGHAT and CDR2 FQNNGV. This CDR3 has 15 residues.

The chain combines TRBV19 with TRBJ2-7, with 11 positions matching TRBD1. CDR1 is LNHDA and CDR2 is SQIVND in the germline V gene (reference sequence). This CDR3 is built from 14 residues. V lost 9 bases to trimming and J lost 2 bases; unmatched junction nucleotides: 6. DNA of the CDR3: TGTGCCAGCGAAGGGACAGGGGGACCCTACGAGCAGTACTTC. Translated: CASEGTGGPYEQYF.

The rearrangement links TRBV2 to TRBJ2-3; perhaps TRBD2 as D (6 bases). CDR1 and CDR2 (germline): SNHLY, FYNNEI. V was trimmed by 9 bases and J by 0 bases, leaving 13 bases between them. This CDR3 has 14 amino acids. The CDR3 is CASATGVSTDTQYF. For the CDR3, the DNA is TGTGCCAGTGCTACGGGGGTCAGCACAGATACGCAGTATTTT.

V is TRBV5-1 and J is TRBJ1-3, with 10 bases fitting TRBD1. The ends lost 4 bases at V and 4 bases at J; junction bases unmatched: 8. CDR1 and CDR2 from the germline V gene are SGHRS and YFSETQ. The CDR3 contains 16 residues. The CDR3, as DNA: TGCGCCAGCAGCAGAACCGGGACAGGGGTCGGAAACACCATATATTTT. Translating it yields CASSRTGTGVGNTIYF.

The CDR3 region has the DNA TGCGCCAGCAGCCAAGAGTCACAGGGCGCCTACGAGCAGTACTTC. The encoded protein is CASSQESQGAYEQYF. J is TRBJ2-7 and V is TRBV4-1, with D perhaps matching TRBD1 (6 bases). The germline V and J ends were trimmed by 0 bases and 2 bases, with 11 bases remaining between them. The CDR3 is 15 amino acids. Germline CDR1 MGHRA, CDR2 YSYEKL.

The V and J genes are TRBV4-1 and TRBJ1-1; 7 positions match TRBD1. From germline, CDR1 is MGHRA and CDR2 YSYEKL. The CDR3 has 15 amino acids. V lost 0 bases, J lost 2 bases, and 3 bases stayed unmatched. CDR3 region: CASSQEGTANTEAFF. The DNA for the CDR3 is TGCGCCAGCAGCCAAGAGGGGACAGCCAACACTGAAGCTTTCTTT.

The V gene is TRBV9, the J gene TRBJ1-2; no reliable D call. Germline values: CDR1 SGDLS, CDR2 YYNGEE. This CDR3 has 17 residues. The germline V and J ends were trimmed by 4 bases and 0 bases, with 19 bases remaining between them. The CDR3 sequence: CASSPRPLRRSNYGYTF. The CDR3 DNA reads as TGTGCCAGCAGCCCACGGCCCCTCCGGCGGTCTAACTATGGCTACACCTTC.